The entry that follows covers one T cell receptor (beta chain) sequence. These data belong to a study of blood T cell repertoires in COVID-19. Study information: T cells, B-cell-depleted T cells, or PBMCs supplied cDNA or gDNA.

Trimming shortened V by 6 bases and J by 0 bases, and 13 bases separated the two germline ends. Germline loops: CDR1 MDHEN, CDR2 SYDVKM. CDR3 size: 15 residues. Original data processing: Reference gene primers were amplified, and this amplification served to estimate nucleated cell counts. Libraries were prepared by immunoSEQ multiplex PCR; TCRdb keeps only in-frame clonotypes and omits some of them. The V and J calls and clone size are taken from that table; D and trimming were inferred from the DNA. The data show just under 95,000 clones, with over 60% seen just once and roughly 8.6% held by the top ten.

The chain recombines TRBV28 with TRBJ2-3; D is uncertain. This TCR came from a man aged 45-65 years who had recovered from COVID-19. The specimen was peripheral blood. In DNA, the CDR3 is TGTGCCAGCAGGCCCCCGGGTTTTAGCACAGATACGCAGTATTTT. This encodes CASRPPGFSTDTQYF.